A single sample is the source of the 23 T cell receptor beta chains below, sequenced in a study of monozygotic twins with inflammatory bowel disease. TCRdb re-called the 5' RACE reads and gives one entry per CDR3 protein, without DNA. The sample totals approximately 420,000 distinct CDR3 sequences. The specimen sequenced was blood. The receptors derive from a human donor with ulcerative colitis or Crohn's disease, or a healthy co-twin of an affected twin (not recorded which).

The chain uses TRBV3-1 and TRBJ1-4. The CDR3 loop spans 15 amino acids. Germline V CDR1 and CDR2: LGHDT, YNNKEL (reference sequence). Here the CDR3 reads CASSSRSGTNEKLFF.

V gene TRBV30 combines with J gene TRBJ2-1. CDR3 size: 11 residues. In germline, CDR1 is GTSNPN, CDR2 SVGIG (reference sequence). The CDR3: CAWSPDNEQFF. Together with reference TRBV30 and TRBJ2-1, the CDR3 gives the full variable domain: SQTIHQWPATLVQPVGSPLSLECTVEGTSNPNLYWYRQAAGRGLQLLFYSVGIGQISSEVPQNLSASRPQDRQFILSSKKLLLSDSGFYLCAWSPDNEQFFGPGTRLTVL.

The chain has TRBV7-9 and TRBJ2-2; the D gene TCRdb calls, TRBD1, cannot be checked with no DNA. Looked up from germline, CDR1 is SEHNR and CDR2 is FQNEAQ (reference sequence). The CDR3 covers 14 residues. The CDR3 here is CASSSDTNTGELFF. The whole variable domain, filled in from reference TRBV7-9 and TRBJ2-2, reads DTGVSQNPRHKITKRGQNVTFRCDPISEHNRLYWYRQTLGQGPEFLTYFQNEAQLEKSRLLSDRFSAERPKGSFSTLEIQRTEQGDSAMYLCASSSDTNTGELFFGEGSRLTVL.

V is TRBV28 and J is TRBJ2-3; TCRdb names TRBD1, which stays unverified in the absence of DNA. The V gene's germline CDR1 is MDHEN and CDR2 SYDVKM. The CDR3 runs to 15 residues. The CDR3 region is CASSLSGGSTDTQYF. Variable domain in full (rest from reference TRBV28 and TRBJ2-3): DVKVTQSSRYLVKRTGEKVFLECVQDMDHENMFWYRQDPGLGLRLIYFSYDVKMKEKGDIPEGYSVSREKKERFSLILESASTNQTSMYLCASSLSGGSTDTQYFGPGTRLTVL.

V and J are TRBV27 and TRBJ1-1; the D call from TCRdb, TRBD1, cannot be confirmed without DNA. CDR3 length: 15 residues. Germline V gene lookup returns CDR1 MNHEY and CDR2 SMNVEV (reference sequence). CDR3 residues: CASNRQGGWNTEAFF.

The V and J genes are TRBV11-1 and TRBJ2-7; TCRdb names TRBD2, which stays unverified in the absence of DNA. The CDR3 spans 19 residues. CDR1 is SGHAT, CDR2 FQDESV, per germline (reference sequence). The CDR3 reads CASSPGLAGHQTPTYEQYF.

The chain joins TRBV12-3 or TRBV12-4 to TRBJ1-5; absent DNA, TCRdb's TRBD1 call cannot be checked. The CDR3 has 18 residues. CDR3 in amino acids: CASSLRRGRQNSNQPQHF.

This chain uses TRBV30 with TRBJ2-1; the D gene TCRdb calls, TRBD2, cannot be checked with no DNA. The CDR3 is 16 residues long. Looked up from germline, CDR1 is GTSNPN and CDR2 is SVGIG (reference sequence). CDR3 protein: CAWLPFGTSSLGEQFF.

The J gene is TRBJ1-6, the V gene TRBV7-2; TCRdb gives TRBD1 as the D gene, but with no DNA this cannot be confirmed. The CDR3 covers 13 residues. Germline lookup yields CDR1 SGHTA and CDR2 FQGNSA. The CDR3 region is CASNRQGNSPLHF.

CDR3: CSARSRGVGSDQPQHF. The gene calls are TRBV20-1 and TRBJ1-5; lacking DNA, the TRBD1 call made by TCRdb goes unchecked. This CDR3 is built from 16 residues. CDR1 and CDR2 (germline): DFQATT, SNEGSKA (reference sequence).

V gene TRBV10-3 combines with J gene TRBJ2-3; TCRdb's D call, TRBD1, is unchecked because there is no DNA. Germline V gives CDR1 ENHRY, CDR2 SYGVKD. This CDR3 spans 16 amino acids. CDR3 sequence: CAISESGSEGFGTQYF.

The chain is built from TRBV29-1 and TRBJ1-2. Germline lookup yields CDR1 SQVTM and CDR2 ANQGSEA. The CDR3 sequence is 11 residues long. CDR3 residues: CSGREGYGYTF.

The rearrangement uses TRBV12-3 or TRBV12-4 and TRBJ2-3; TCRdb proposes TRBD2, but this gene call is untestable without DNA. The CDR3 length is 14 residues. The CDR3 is CASTPGLSTDTQYF.

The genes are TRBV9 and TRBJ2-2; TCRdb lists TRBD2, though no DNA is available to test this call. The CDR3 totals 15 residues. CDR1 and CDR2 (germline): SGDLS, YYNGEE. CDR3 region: CASSVESALAGELFF.

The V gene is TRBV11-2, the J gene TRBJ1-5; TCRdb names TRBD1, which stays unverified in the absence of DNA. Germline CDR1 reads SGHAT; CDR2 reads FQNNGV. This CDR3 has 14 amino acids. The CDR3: CASSDRDGNQPQHF. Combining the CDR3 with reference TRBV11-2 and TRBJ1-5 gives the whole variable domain EAGVAQSPRYKIIEKRQSVAFWCNPISGHATLYWYQQILGQGPKLLIQFQNNGVVDDSQLPKDRFSAERLKGVDSTLKIQPAKLEDSAVYLCASSDRDGNQPQHFGDGTRLSIL.

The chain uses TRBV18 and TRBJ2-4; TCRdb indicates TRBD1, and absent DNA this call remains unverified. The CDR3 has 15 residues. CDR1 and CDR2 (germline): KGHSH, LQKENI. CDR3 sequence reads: CASCTSGVSENIQYF.

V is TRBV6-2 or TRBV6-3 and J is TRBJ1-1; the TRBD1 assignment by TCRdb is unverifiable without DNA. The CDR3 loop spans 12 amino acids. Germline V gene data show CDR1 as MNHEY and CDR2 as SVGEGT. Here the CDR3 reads CASRQGPAGTFF.

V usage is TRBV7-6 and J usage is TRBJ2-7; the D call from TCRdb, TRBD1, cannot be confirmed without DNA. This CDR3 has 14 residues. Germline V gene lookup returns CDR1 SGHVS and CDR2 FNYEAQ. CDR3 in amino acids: CASSLEAALGEQYF.

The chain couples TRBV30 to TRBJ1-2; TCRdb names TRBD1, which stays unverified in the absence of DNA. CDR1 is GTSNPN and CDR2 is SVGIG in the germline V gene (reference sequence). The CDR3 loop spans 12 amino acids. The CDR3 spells CAWSTGSYGYTF.

The CDR3 loop reads CASSDIISSYNSPLHF. The genes are TRBV10-2 and TRBJ1-6. From germline, CDR1 is WSHSY and CDR2 SAAADI. There are 16 residues in the CDR3.

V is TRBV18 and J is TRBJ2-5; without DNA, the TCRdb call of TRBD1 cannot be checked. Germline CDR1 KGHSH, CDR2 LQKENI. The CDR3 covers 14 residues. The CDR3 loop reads CASSPLGGVETQYF.

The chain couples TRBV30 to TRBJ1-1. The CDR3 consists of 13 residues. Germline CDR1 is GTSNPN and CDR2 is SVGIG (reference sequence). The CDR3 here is CAWSPTSLEEAFF.

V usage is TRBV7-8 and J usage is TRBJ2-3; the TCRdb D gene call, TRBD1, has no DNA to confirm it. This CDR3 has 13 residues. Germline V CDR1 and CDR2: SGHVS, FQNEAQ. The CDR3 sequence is CASRWGAEDTQYF.